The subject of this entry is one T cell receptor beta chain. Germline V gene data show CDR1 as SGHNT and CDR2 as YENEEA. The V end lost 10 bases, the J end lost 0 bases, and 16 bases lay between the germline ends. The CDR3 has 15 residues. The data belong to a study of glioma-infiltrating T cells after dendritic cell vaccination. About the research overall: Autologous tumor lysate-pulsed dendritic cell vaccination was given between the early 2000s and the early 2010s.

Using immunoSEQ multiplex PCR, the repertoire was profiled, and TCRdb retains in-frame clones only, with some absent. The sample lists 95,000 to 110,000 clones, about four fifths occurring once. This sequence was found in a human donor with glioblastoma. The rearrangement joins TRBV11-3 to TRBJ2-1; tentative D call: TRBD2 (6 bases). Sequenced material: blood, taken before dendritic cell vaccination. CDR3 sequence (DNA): TGTGCCACCCAACTTGGGGGAGGCTCCTACAATGAGCAGTTCTTC. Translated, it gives CATQLGGGSYNEQFF.